The 10 T cell receptor beta chains below all came from one sample that was sequenced in a study of cytomegalovirus exposure and HLA in healthy donors (dated by TCRdb to the late 2010s). Library preparation used the immunoSEQ multiplex PCR assay. For the multiplex PCR, a mixture combining 60 forward primers for TCR Vbeta segments and 13 reverse primers for TCR Jbeta segments was used. TCRdb took this table from immuneACCESS and kept in-frame rearrangements with V and J called. Such tables lack part of the clones; where checked against another copy, unresolved V genes explain under half of the gap, and the rest is unexplained. The sample contains about 160,000 clones, 81% of them found a single time. The top ten hold approximately 2.1% of the sample. Sequencing was done on a sample of PBMCs. These receptors were obtained from a woman between 18 and 30 years old in good health and CMV-seronegative.

CDR3 coding DNA: TGTGCCAGTAGCAACCGCGCGTCTAATGGCTACACCTTC. This translates into CASSNRASNGYTF. The genes are TRBV19 and TRBJ1-2; no firm D call. CDR3 length equals 13 residues. The germline CDR1 and CDR2 sequences are LNHDA and SQIVND (reference sequence). V lost 6 bases, J lost 6 bases, and 14 bases lay in between.

This clone was picked up a small number of times. One end of the junction is discordant with germline, which a read error may explain. Other DNA sequences of this sample code for an identical CDR3. V usage is TRBV6-1 and J usage is TRBJ1-6, with 7 bases that match TRBD1. The length of the CDR3 is 17 residues. Germline CDR1 MNHNS, CDR2 SASEGT. The CDR3: CASSGPGQTIYNSPLHF. CDR3 DNA: TGTGCCAGCAGTGGGCCGGGACAGACTATCTATAATTCCCCCCTCCACTTT.

This clone occurred once. V usage is TRBV5-1 and J usage is TRBJ1-2; unclear D gene. V lost 0 bases and J 8 bases, leaving 11 bases between the germline ends. This CDR3 has 13 residues. Germline CDR1 and CDR2: SGHRS and YFSETQ. The chain's CDR3 is CASSLAPAGGYTF. The DNA of the CDR3 is TGCGCCAGCAGCTTGGCCCCGGCGGGAGGCTACACCTTC.

The V call is TRBV18, the J call TRBJ1-4; 9 bases are shared with TRBD1. Germline trimming cut 3 bases from V and 5 bases from J; bases unmatched to any gene: 7. In germline, CDR1 is KGHSH, CDR2 LQKENI. The CDR3 length is 16 residues. CDR3 in amino acids: CASSPRAGTGNEKLFF. For the CDR3, the DNA is TGTGCCAGCTCACCGAGAGCCGGGACAGGGAATGAAAAACTGTTTTTT. The variable domain in full, completed from reference TRBV18 and TRBJ1-4, reads NAGVMQNPRHLVRRRGQEARLRCSPMKGHSHVYWYRQLPEEGLKFMVYLQKENIIDESGMPKERFSAEFPKEGPSILRIQQVVRGDSAAYFCASSPRAGTGNEKLFFGSGTQLSVL.

V usage is TRBV4-1 and J usage is TRBJ2-7; 8 positions match TRBD1. With 2 bases clipped from V and 0 bases from J, the junction kept 12 bases outside the gene matches. The CDR3 covers 18 residues. Germline CDR1 and CDR2: MGHRA and YSYEKL. CDR3 bases: TGCGCCAGCAGCCAAACTACAGGGGGGACAGAACTCTCCTACGAGCAGTACTTC. Translation: CASSQTTGGTELSYEQYF.

The chain joins TRBV2 to TRBJ1-2; the match to TRBD1 covers 7 bases. Germline-derived CDR1 and CDR2 are SNHLY and FYNNEI. The CDR3 extends over 13 amino acids. With V trimmed by 3 bases and J by 2 bases, 0 bases remained unmatched. CDR3 sequence reads: CASSEDRNYGYTF. DNA for the CDR3: TGTGCCAGCAGTGAGGACAGGAACTATGGCTACACCTTC.

The chain has TRBV18 and TRBJ1-2; 9 positions match TRBD1. This CDR3 region has 15 residues. The germline CDR1 and CDR2 sequences are KGHSH and LQKENI. With V trimmed by 4 bases and J by 5 bases, 8 bases remained unmatched. CDR3 in DNA: TGTGCCAGCTCACGACTAGACAGGGGGGGTTATGGCTACACCTTC. The encoded protein is CASSRLDRGGYGYTF.

This chain links TRBV28 with TRBJ1-1, with 8 bases aligning to TRBD1. With V trimmed by 5 bases and J by 4 bases, 9 bases remained unmatched. The CDR3 is 15 amino acids. The germline gives CDR1 MDHEN, CDR2 SYDVKM. CDR3 region: CASSLHRGEVTEAFF. Here the CDR3 DNA reads TGTGCCAGCAGTCTCCACAGGGGGGAAGTCACTGAAGCTTTCTTT.

The chain has TRBV27 and TRBJ1-6, with TRBD1 identical over 8 bases. Germline CDR1 reads MNHEY; CDR2 reads SMNVEV (reference sequence). The CDR3 consists of 17 residues. Losses at the gene ends were 7 bases for V and 6 bases for J; bases not matched to a gene: 14. The CDR3 bases are TGTGCCAGCACAGGGGGCGAGAATCGACTGCTTAATTCACCCCTCCACTTT. Translation gives CASTGGENRLLNSPLHF.

The chain has TRBV5-4 and TRBJ1-2, with 7 bases that match TRBD1. This CDR3 has 15 residues. The junction had 11 bases not matched to a gene; V was cut back by 5 bases and J by 4 bases. The germline CDR1 and CDR2 sequences are SGHNT and YYREEE (reference sequence). The CDR3 DNA follows: TGTGCCAGCAGGTCCGGGACAGAAATGTCCTATGGCTACACCTTC. This translates into CASRSGTEMSYGYTF.